The entry below gives a single TCR beta chain sequence along with its context. This clonotype was counted only a few times. No antigen is known for it. Base qualities are missing; no much larger clone stands one base away. Libraries were made using RACE. Sequencing used a NextSeq 500. Library preparation attached unique molecular identifiers to individual cDNA molecules for quantitative, reproducible TCR counting. Both TCR alpha and TCR beta chains were sequenced from each blood RNA sample. In the original analysis: A median of around 100,000 TCRs per sample was observed, with a range of about 23,224 to 700,000. The Decombinator software suite was used to annotate the V, J and CDR3 of the TCR reads. For the PS versus PT1 abundance plots, all samples were subsampled to the same number of TCRs (28,000). TCRs were defined as expanded if absent before sensitization and observed at least eight times at the 2-week time point. TCRdb took the public reads, trimmed them with fastp at Q25, ran MiXCR for clone calling and kept in-frame beta chains. Each CDR3 protein gets just one entry, which takes the most common genes and DNA from the rows behind it. TCRdb's processing, not the authors', yielded these V and J calls. The sample data list about 100,000 distinct CDR3 sequences, and more than 9.5% of these were observed just once. Together, the top ten hold 3% to 4% of the sample.

The data derive from a study of human T cells and chemical hapten exposure (dated by TCRdb to about 2021). For the study in its entirety: For sensitization, 2% DPC in acetone was applied to an approximately 2 cm by approximately 2 cm area of upper inner arm skin. Throughout the roughly 23-week study period, patients were also given weekly therapeutic DPC doses on the scalp. Patch tests used Finn chambers with 0.01% DPC on the upper back, scored after 6 days by International Contact Dermatitis Research Group standards. Most of the patients in the cohort were female, and the cohort covered alopecia areata with under or over 50% scalp involvement, alopecia totalis and alopecia universalis. The libraries were sequenced as a pool, and the TCR yield per sample differed mostly because of small variations in library volumes within the pool. This study followed changes in the peripheral blood TCR repertoire in vivo during primary and secondary sensitization of alopecia patients to the hapten diphenylcyclopropenone (DPC). Blood samples were taken from patients before sensitization (week 0) and at 2, 6 and about 24 weeks after DPC sensitization. Twenty-nine alopecia patients gave blood for TCR sequencing at one to four time points (pre-sensitization, 2, 6 and 24 weeks).

Points the paper makes about the study in general: After repeated subsampling, changes were observed in the strength of the expansion versus patch-test correlation and in the threshold at which the correlation became significant. DPC sensitization did not change how many TCRs were above 1 in 1000 frequency, and no evidence was found of alterations in global repertoire structure. Patch test score was positively correlated with the number of PT1 expanded TCRs, with significance at thresholds 8, 16 and 32 but not at 4. Because every patient had alopecia, a presumed autoimmune disease, the patients' immune response might differ from that of healthy individuals. Compared with pre-sensitization or healthy control sets, expanded TCRs formed significantly more large CDR3 similarity clusters, which is consistent with antigen-driven responses.

The meaning of the sample's time point label: patch test 2, 6 weeks after DPC sensitization. In light of the paper, this sample's treatment or condition label describes: therapeutic diphenylcyclopropenone sensitization with weekly scalp DPC. Blood at each patch-test visit was drawn before the patch test was applied. Eligible patients were aged 18 to 70, diagnosed with alopecia, deemed suitable for DPC therapy, and excluded if pregnant. Total RNA was isolated from unfractionated whole blood collected in Tempus Blood RNA tubes. This TCR derives from a woman aged 40-49 years with alopecia areata. Some clones in this sample may be carry-over from other donors' samples. The source material was whole blood, sampled in connection with sensitization to the hapten diphenylcyclopropenone (DPC).

Here the CDR3 is given as CASSQDLAGGDRKLFF. The DNA sequence is given as TGCGCCAGCAGCCAAGATCTGGCAGGTGGGGACAGGAAACTGTTTTTT. The sequence is built from TRBV4-3 and TRBJ1-4; the central 8 bases match TRBD1. CDR1 LGHNA and CDR2 YSLEER are derived from the germline V gene. The germline V end is reduced by 0 bases and the J end by 11 bases; junction bases left unmatched: 11. The CDR3 spans 16 residues, from the cysteine through the phenylalanine. Left in the record is the CDR3 DNA by itself, 48 bases read in frame from the first base.